The T cell receptor (beta chain) under discussion was sequenced for a study of early T cells in non-severe SARS-CoV-2 infection (dated by TCRdb to 2020 to 2022). A note on the overall study: TCR sequencing used bulk RNA from unsorted whole blood, so alpha and beta chains could not be paired. What the work shows at the level of the full study, not this receptor alone: VDJdb matching was skewed toward anti-spike CD8 responses and likely underestimated virus-specific expansions, missing private and CD4 specificities.

The study was a case-control design nested within a healthcare worker cohort in London, UK, with weekly nasopharyngeal swab PCR tests and blood sampling. Healthcare workers were recruited during the week of the UK lockdown, between 23 and 31 March 2020, and followed weekly for up to about 15 weeks. The library was obtained by 5' RACE. Sequencing relied on a NextSeq 500. In the TCR library protocol, unique molecular identifiers were attached to individual cDNA molecules to correct for PCR bias and sequencing error. Both TCR alpha and beta chains were sequenced, and tight co-correlation was observed between alpha and beta sequence abundances in each sample. The paper's data handling went like this. Decombinator V4 was used to annotate TCR sequences for V gene, J gene and CDR3. Expanded TCRs were defined as changing significantly between any two time points under a Poisson model with p below 0.0001. Abundances of TCRs were expressed as counts per million after normalisation to the total number of TCRs sequenced in each sample. TRAV1-2 paired with TRAJ12, TRAJ20 or TRAJ33 defined MAIT TCRs, while TRAV10 paired with TRAJ18 defined iNKT TCRs. VDJdb, accessed 1 November 2021, was searched for CMV, EBV and SARS-CoV-2 annotated TCRs, excluding TCRs annotated for multiple antigens. TCRdb reprocessed the public reads (quality trimming at Q25 with fastp, clone calling with MiXCR) and kept in-frame beta chains. All rows with the same CDR3 protein become a single entry with the most common DNA and genes. TCRdb, not the authors, supplied the V and J calls. Across this sample there are tens of thousands of distinct CDR3 sequences, with approximately 5.9% seen only once. The ten largest make up about 6.1% of the sample.

This clonotype was recorded many times. The clone's antigen remains unknown. No base quality information exists; no much larger clone differs at one position. The germline V gene (reference sequence) supplies CDR1 SEHNR and CDR2 FQNEAQ. The CDR3 sequence holds 14 residues, the cysteine and phenylalanine included. Just CDR3 DNA is preserved here, 42 bases in frame from base 1. V is cut back by 2 bases and J by 5 bases, with 3 bases in the junction unmatched. The V and J segments used are TRBV7-9 and TRBJ2-1, with 7 bases aligning to TRBD1. This TCR was sampled from an adult who was a healthcare worker with PCR-confirmed SARS-CoV-2 infection or an uninfected control (not recorded which). Material: whole blood, obtained at baseline. The bases are TGTGCCAGCAGCTTAACAGGGGTTAACAATGAGCAGTTCTTC. This yields the protein CASSLTGVNNEQFF.